The rows below give T cell receptor beta chains drawn from one sample of a study of blood T cell repertoires in COVID-19. The data were produced by immunoSEQ multiplex PCR, yet TCRdb's version contains in-frame clones alone and is incomplete. The profile covers about 200,000 clones, with around 84% appearing a single time and roughly 13% taken by the ten largest. Sequencing input: peripheral blood. The receptors shown here come from a human donor in a cohort sampled during active COVID-19. Each CDR3 is given with its conserved first and last residue. D genes are given only for firm matches. A row's size may be missing; if present it is once, few, many or a size class.

TRBV3-1/TRBV3-2,.,.,TRBJ2-3,CASSPSDGGDTQYF,TGTGCCAGCAGTCCCTCAGACGGAGGAGATACGCAGTATTTT
TRBV18,once,.,TRBJ2-2,CASSPPMRQVGSNTGELFF,TGTGCCAGCTCACCACCGATGCGCCAGGTCGGTTCGAACACCGGGGAGCTGTTTTTT
TRBV5-1,.,TRBD1,TRBJ2-1,CASSLRQGAFNEQFF,TGCGCCAGCAGCTTAAGACAGGGGGCGTTCAATGAGCAGTTCTTC
TRBV4-3,.,.,TRBJ1-6,CASSHDRQSSPLHF,TGCGCCAGCAGCCACGATAGACAGTCTTCACCCCTCCACTTT
TRBV4-1,.,.,TRBJ1-5,CASSLIVDSSNQPQHF,TGCGCCAGCAGCCTCATAGTGGACAGCAGCAATCAGCCCCAGCATTTT
TRBV6-4,.,TRBD2,TRBJ2-3,CASRMEAGGYTDTQYF,TGTGCCAGCAGAATGGAAGCGGGAGGTTACACAGATACGCAGTATTTT
TRBV30,.,.,TRBJ2-7,CAWKTSYEQYF,TGTGCCTGGAAGACATCCTACGAGCAGTACTTC
TRBV11-2,.,TRBD2,TRBJ2-3,CASSSLSREASTDTQYF,TGTGCCAGCAGCTCTCTCTCCCGGGAGGCAAGCACAGATACGCAGTATTTT
TRBV9,.,.,TRBJ2-7,CASSVGGGGHPYEQYF,TGTGCCAGCAGCGTAGGGGGTGGGGGACACCCCTACGAGCAGTACTTC
TRBV12-3/TRBV12-4,.,.,TRBJ1-1,CASSHTSNTEAFF,TGTGCCAGCAGCCATACATCGAACACTGAAGCTTTCTTT
TRBV6-4,.,.,TRBJ2-1,CASGREEEDNEQFF,TGTGCCAGCGGGCGGGAAGAGGAGGACAATGAGCAGTTCTTC
TRBV11-2,few,.,TRBJ2-2,CASSLVSGSTGELFF,TGTGCCAGCAGCTTAGTTTCCGGGAGCACCGGGGAGCTGTTTTTT
TRBV2,.,.,TRBJ1-2,CAIPLRIGDGYTF,TGTGCCATCCCGCTTAGGATCGGGGATGGCTACACCTTC
TRBV5-4,.,TRBD1,TRBJ1-4,CASSLFGTDNEKLFF,TGTGCCAGCAGCTTGTTCGGGACAGATAATGAAAAACTGTTTTTT
TRBV28,.,.,TRBJ2-7,CASNAGFEQYF,TGTGCCAGCAACGCAGGCTTCGAGCAGTACTTC
TRBV7-7,.,.,TRBJ2-2,CASSLSPGINTGELFF,TGTGCTAGCAGCTTATCTCCGGGAATCAACACCGGGGAGCTGTTTTTT
TRBV9,many,.,TRBJ1-5,CASSAYGYQPQHF,TGTGCCAGCAGCGCGTACGGGTATCAGCCCCAGCATTTT
TRBV4-1,.,.,TRBJ1-4,CASSQDPGGAGGEKLFF,TGCGCCAGCAGCCAAGACCCCGGGGGGGCTGGAGGGGAAAAACTGTTTTTT
TRBV5-1,.,TRBD2,TRBJ2-5,CASSLAGGETQYF,TGCGCCAGCAGCTTGGCCGGGGGGGAGACCCAGTACTTC
TRBV6-2/TRBV6-3,.,.,TRBJ1-5,CASSYEQQPQHF,TGTGCCAGCAGTTACGAGCAACAGCCCCAGCATTTT
TRBV28,.,TRBD1,TRBJ1-1,CASSLWKGALTEAFF,TGTGCCAGCAGTTTATGGAAGGGGGCTCTCACTGAAGCTTTCTTT
TRBV6-2/TRBV6-3,once,TRBD1,TRBJ2-7,CASSYSWTGLSYEQYF,TGTGCCAGCAGTTACTCATGGACAGGGCTCTCCTACGAGCAGTACTTC
TRBV29-1,.,.,TRBJ1-2,CSVQLIQGNYGYTF,TGCAGCGTCCAACTTATTCAGGGGAACTATGGCTACACCTTC
TRBV18,few,TRBD2,TRBJ2-1,CASSLSGSPNEQFF,TGTGCCAGCTCCCTCAGCGGGAGTCCCAATGAGCAGTTCTTC
TRBV15,.,.,TRBJ1-1,CATSRDRLGGAFF,TGTGCCACCAGCAGAGATCGGCTGGGGGGAGCTTTCTTT
TRBV19,.,.,TRBJ1-1,CASSIAPRDTEAFF,TGTGCCAGTAGTATCGCCCCCAGGGATACTGAAGCTTTCTTT
TRBV6-1,.,.,TRBJ2-1,CASSEAAGTRSEQFF,TGTGCCAGCAGTGAAGCGGCGGGGACGCGAAGTGAGCAGTTCTTC
TRBV5-1,.,TRBD2,TRBJ2-5,CASTGPGGSGETQYF,TGCGCCAGCACCGGGCCCGGGGGGTCGGGAGAGACCCAGTACTTC
TRBV28,.,TRBD2,TRBJ2-5,CASSPPRSSGRGGETQYF,TGTGCCAGCAGTCCTCCGCGGAGTAGCGGGAGAGGGGGAGAGACCCAGTACTTC
TRBV6-5,.,.,TRBJ1-4,CASSYSAAGLNEKLFF,TGTGCCAGCAGTTACTCCGCGGCAGGGCTGAATGAAAAACTGTTTTTT
TRBV7-2,.,.,TRBJ2-7,CASSSPGVHEQYF,TGTGCCAGCAGCTCCCCTGGAGTGCACGAGCAGTACTTC
TRBV7-9,.,TRBD1,TRBJ1-5,CASSPGTGKGNQPQHF,TGTGCCAGCAGCCCCGGGACAGGGAAAGGCAATCAGCCCCAGCATTTT
TRBV19,.,TRBD1,TRBJ2-5,CASSIGDRNRETQYF,TGTGCCAGTAGTATAGGGGACAGGAATAGGGAGACCCAGTACTTC
TRBV10-3,.,TRBD1,TRBJ1-2,CAINQGQGIYTF,TGTGCCATCAACCAGGGACAGGGGATCTACACCTTC
TRBV5-8,.,.,TRBJ1-1,CASSLGPGTEAFF,TGTGCCAGCAGCCTTGGACCGGGGACTGAAGCTTTCTTT
TRBV5-1,.,TRBD2,TRBJ2-5,CASTPLAGDFETQYF,TGCGCCAGCACCCCCCTAGCGGGAGATTTTGAGACCCAGTACTTC
TRBV4-3,.,.,TRBJ1-6,CASSSSTASDNSPLHF,TGCGCCAGCAGCTCCTCGACAGCGAGCGATAATTCACCCCTCCACTTT
TRBV27,.,.,TRBJ1-1,CASSLRGGDTEAFF,TGTGCCAGCAGTCTTCGAGGAGGCGACACTGAAGCTTTCTTT
TRBV3-1/TRBV3-2,.,TRBD2,TRBJ2-7,CASTRAGGIYEQYF,TGTGCCAGCACCCGAGCGGGGGGGATTTACGAGCAGTACTTC
TRBV18,few,TRBD1,TRBJ1-2,CASSVGTGEGYTF,TGTGCCAGCTCCGTCGGGACAGGGGAAGGCTACACCTTC
TRBV11-2,.,.,TRBJ1-4,CASSLDRSNEKLFF,TGTGCCAGCAGCCTCGACAGGAGTAATGAAAAACTGTTTTTT
TRBV2,.,.,TRBJ2-7,CASMPGQRLEQYF,TGTGCCAGCATGCCGGGACAACGTCTTGAGCAGTACTTC
TRBV5-4,once,TRBD1,TRBJ1-2,CASSLPDTGAYGYTF,TGTGCCAGCAGCTTACCCGATACAGGGGCTTATGGCTACACCTTC
TRBV29-1,.,TRBD1,TRBJ2-2,CSAGTGGGGELFF,TGCAGCGCCGGGACAGGGGGCGGCGGGGAGCTGTTTTTT
TRBV6-5,.,.,TRBJ2-3,CASTMTRPDRDTQYF,TGTGCCAGCACCATGACTAGACCAGACCGGGATACGCAGTATTTT
TRBV5-1,.,.,TRBJ1-2,CASSSDSDGYTF,TGCGCCAGCAGCTCGGACAGCGATGGCTACACCTTC
TRBV5-1,.,.,TRBJ1-5,CASSWGGGNQPQHF,TGCGCCAGCAGCTGGGGGGGTGGCAATCAGCCCCAGCATTTT
TRBV6-6,.,.,TRBJ2-3,CASSPGSWGTDTQYF,TGTGCCAGCAGCCCCGGTAGCTGGGGCACAGATACGCAGTATTTT
TRBV19,few,.,TRBJ2-1,CASSIGPNSYNEQFF,TGTGCCAGTAGTATAGGGCCGAACTCCTACAATGAGCAGTTCTTC